This T cell receptor (beta chain) comes out of a study of neoadjuvant anti-PD-1 for oral cavity cancer. Study-level points and caveats: TCR analyses covered only a few patients per response group.

The protocol was immunoSEQ multiplex PCR, while the TCRdb copy is restricted to in-frame clones and leaves out a portion. The sample has some 15,000 clones; 60% to 80% are singletons. A word on this clone: What it binds is unknown.

The germline V gene encodes CDR1 SGHNT and CDR2 YYREEE (reference sequence). CDR3 length: 14 amino acids. With 4 bases removed from V and 0 bases from J, the gap between germline ends came to 10 bases. Patients had newly diagnosed, untreated stage II-IVA oral cavity squamous cell carcinoma. No culture or expansion preceded analysis of these blood cells. This TCR derives from a person aged 35-80 years with oral cavity squamous cell carcinoma. The chain combines TRBV5-4 with TRBJ1-1; D is unclear. The input for sequencing was PBMCs, taken before nivolumab (anti-PD-1) treatment. CDR3: CASSLIGLNTEAFF. CDR3 in DNA: TGTGCCAGCAGCCTGATCGGCTTGAACACTGAAGCTTTCTTT.